This T cell receptor beta chain was documented in a study of CD4 T cells in relation to SARS-CoV-2 and coronaviruses (dated by TCRdb to the early 2020s). With regard to the full study: Patient-derived lymphoblastoid cell lines were used to map the HLA restriction of shared crossreactive spike epitopes. At the level of individual TCR clonotypes, the study measured memory CD4+ T cell crossreactivity between SARS-CoV-2 spike protein and common cold coronavirus spike proteins. A different TCR-beta assay, based on Illumina, was used to sequence expansion assays from other donors in the study. The Adaptive Biotechnologies TCR-sequencing kit was used to sequence samples from a few pre-COVID donors and the naive versus memory experiments, whereas other data were Illumina-based. Overall study outcomes, separate from this receptor: In about 71% of donors, memory CD4+ clonotypes turned up that crossrecognized SARS-CoV-2 and at least one common cold coronavirus spike. Sequencing of naive versus memory cells indicated that the assay detects memory recall responses, not primary responses primed during culture. Because no donor provided both pre-pandemic and post-infection samples, tracing the source of pre-existing responses was limited. Crossreactive clones showed significantly weaker SARS-CoV-2-driven expansion than monoreactive clones, consistent with antigenic imprinting. The study was limited by small numbers of patients and tested TCRs. Crossreactivity analysis centred on spike protein, so crossreactivity against other viral proteins was not assessed.

Uncultured naive and memory CD4+ T cell DNA received deep-resolution immunoSEQ TCR-beta sequencing. As for the authors' bioinformatics: During preprocessing, nonproductive sequences were removed, along with CDR3s that did not begin with C, did not end with F or W, or were shorter than 7 amino acids. Cultured and uncultured naive and memory CD4+ repertoires were searched for previously identified spike- and CEF-reactive CDR3s. Pairwise Levenshtein distance, computed with the stringdist R package after three terminal residues were trimmed from each end, was used as the measure of CDR3 homology. TCRdb obtained this table from immuneACCESS and retained in-frame rearrangements with V and J assigned. These tables miss some clones; where compared with another copy, unresolved V genes account for less than half of the shortfall, and the remainder is unexplained. V, J and clone size derive from that table, while D and trimming were established from the DNA sequence. Across this sample there are about 60,000 clones, with about 94% seen only once. Approximately 0.14% of the sample is in the top ten clones.

For this clone: This clone's antigen is unknown. Base qualities were left out, and no much larger clone turns up one base away.

CD4+ T cells from unexposed donors were collected before the COVID-19 pandemic (2011-2018). To separate naive from memory CD4+ T cells, cryopreserved PBMCs first underwent CD4 enrichment and then EasySep naive CD4+ T cell enrichment. The leukapheresis product used for the unexposed donors was purchased from a commercial source. Ficoll-Paque PLUS gradient centrifugation was used to isolate PBMCs from leukapheresis product or whole blood. The PBMCs went either fresh into the expansion assay or into cryopreservation at -140 degrees C. The QIAamp Micro DNA Kit was used to extract genomic DNA from the CD4+ T cells. V loses 4 bases at its end and J loses 6 bases; junction bases beyond the gene matches: 6. Taken from cysteine to phenylalanine, the CDR3 has 15 residues. Just CDR3 DNA is preserved here, 45 bases in frame from base 1. Sequences SNHLY (CDR1) and FYNNEI (CDR2) are obtained from the germline V gene.

This receptor was obtained from a human donor in good health. The V and J segments used are TRBV2 and TRBJ2-1, and 10 bases in between align with TRBD2. Sequenced material: naive CD4+ T cells from PBMCs. What this sample's cell subset or site label stands for: naive CD4+ T cells isolated by negative enrichment. The DNA is TGTGCCAGCAGTGTCGAGCGGGAGGGCTCCAATGAGCAGTTCTTC. It is translated as CASSVEREGSNEQFF.